This TCR beta chain emerged from a study of blood T cells in healthy people across ages. Study-level results: Expanded clonotype shifts may have been confounded, as the donors had an unknown CMV status. TCR beta diversity correlated strongly with naive T cell percentage. Long-lived donors carried more naive CD4+ cells and greater diversity than aged donors.

The CDR3 is 13 amino acids. Germline CDR1 reads GTSNPN; CDR2 reads SVGIG (reference sequence). This clonotype was counted a single time. Its specificity is not known. The authors ran a second PCR of 7 to 11 cycles using a sample-barcoded 5' primer and a J-beta primer mix. All cDNA molecules were each tagged by a template-switch adaptor with 12 random nucleotides. From the 5' RACE reads, TCRdb called clonotypes with MiXCR, one entry per CDR3 protein. The repertoire holds about 780,000 distinct CDR3 sequences, with around 50% as singletons. The source is a man older than 75 in good health. The chain employs TRBV30 and TRBJ2-7, with D perhaps TRBD2 (6 bases). The J call is in doubt because the DNA end fits TRBJ2-5 better. Sequencing was performed on blood. DNA for the CDR3: TGTGCCTGGAGTCAAAGGGAGGATGGGACCCAGTACTTC. Residues: CAWSQREDGTQYF.